A selection of T cell receptor beta chains follows, all from one sample in a study of vaccination and CD4 T cells after COVID-19. These receptors are not linked to any known antigen. TCRdb re-analysed the PCR reads in MiXCR, keeping a single row per CDR3 protein. The sample has more than 9,000 distinct CDR3 sequences; around 40% are singletons. Sequenced: cultured CD4+ T cells from blood. The receptors stem from a human donor with COVID-19. CDR3s include the opening cysteine and the closing phenylalanine or tryptophan. D genes are given only for firm matches. Size is stated for part of the rows, as once, few or many counts, or as a class when the clone is expanded.

NA	once	TRBJ2-3	TRBV5-4	CASRSRVEGTDTQYF	TGTGCCAGCAGAAGCAGGGTAGAGGGCACAGATACGCAGTATTTT
NA	NA	TRBJ1-4	TRBV5-4	CASSSRDREKLFF	TGTGCCAGCAGCTCCCGGGACCGTGAAAAACTGTTTTTT
NA	NA	TRBJ1-3	TRBV7-9	CASSLRTDGNTIYF	TGTGCCAGCAGTTTACGGACAGATGGAAACACCATATATTTT
TRBD2	few	TRBJ2-2	TRBV24-1	CATSDSTGGNGLNTGELFF	TGTGCCACCAGTGATTCGACGGGGGGGAATGGCCTAAACACCGGGGAGCTGTTTTTT
TRBD1	NA	TRBJ1-6	TRBV19	CASRPVRDRDNSPLHF	TGTGCCAGTAGGCCAGTCCGGGACAGGGATAATTCACCCCTCCACTTT
NA	medium-sized	TRBJ2-2	TRBV5-1	CASSLVGTNTGELFF	TGCGCCAGCAGCTTGGTAGGGACGAACACCGGGGAGCTGTTTTTT
NA	NA	TRBJ1-4	TRBV11-2	CASSEPGVGEKLFF	TGTGCCAGCAGCGAACCGGGGGTAGGAGAAAAACTGTTTTTT
NA	NA	TRBJ2-7	TRBV2	CASSPGPPSYEQYF	TGTGCCAGCAGTCCGGGACCGCCCTCCTACGAGCAGTACTTC
NA	few	TRBJ2-3	TRBV25-1	CASTPGLSSTDTQYF	TGTGCCAGCACCCCTGGTCTATCAAGCACAGATACGCAGTATTTT
NA	NA	TRBJ1-2	TRBV12-3/TRBV12-4	CASSLGPGVYGYTF	TGTGCCAGCAGTTTGGGCCCAGGGGTGTATGGCTACACCTTC
NA	NA	TRBJ2-3	TRBV6-4	CASSDSTRSDTQYF	TGTGCCAGCAGTGACTCGACGCGGTCAGATACGCAGTATTTT
TRBD1	few	TRBJ2-5	TRBV6-1	CASRIGQAQETQYF	TGTGCCAGCAGAATCGGACAGGCACAAGAGACCCAGTACTTC
NA	few	TRBJ2-1	TRBV6-1	CASSTGGGRPNEQFF	TGTGCCAGCAGTACCGGTGGGGGTCGGCCCAATGAGCAGTTCTTC
NA	few	TRBJ1-2	TRBV9	CASSVDGRVLGGYTF	TGTGCCAGCAGCGTAGACGGCAGGGTCTTGGGCGGCTACACCTTC
NA	few	TRBJ2-7	TRBV20-1	CSARRTGLYEQYF	TGCAGTGCTCGGCGGACTGGCCTCTACGAGCAGTACTTC
NA	few	TRBJ2-5	TRBV7-9	CASSWGSRGETQYF	TGTGCCAGCAGCTGGGGGTCGAGGGGAGAGACCCAGTACTTC
TRBD1	NA	TRBJ1-2	TRBV6-1	CASRELVGDRVGYTF	TGTGCCAGCAGAGAGTTAGTTGGGGACAGGGTTGGCTACACCTTC
TRBD1	once	TRBJ1-2	TRBV12-3/TRBV12-4	CASKTGGYGYTF	TGTGCCAGCAAGACAGGGGGCTATGGCTACACCTTC
TRBD1	NA	TRBJ1-5	TRBV11-2	CASSWDRGPGQPQHF	TGTGCCAGCAGCTGGGACAGGGGGCCGGGTCAGCCCCAGCATTTT
TRBD2	NA	TRBJ2-7	TRBV19	CASSIGPAGAYEQYF	TGTGCCAGTAGTATAGGGCCAGCGGGGGCCTACGAGCAGTACTTC
NA	NA	TRBJ1-2	TRBV9	CASSVGLGANYGYTF	TGTGCCAGCAGCGTAGGGTTGGGAGCTAACTATGGCTACACCTTC
TRBD1	few	TRBJ1-1	TRBV18	CASSPQQGGMNTEAFF	TGTGCCAGCTCACCACAACAGGGGGGAATGAACACTGAAGCTTTCTTT
TRBD1	NA	TRBJ2-6	TRBV5-1	CASSLGTGGLAGANVLTF	TGCGCCAGCAGCTTGGGGACAGGGGGTCTAGCTGGGGCCAACGTCCTGACTTTC
TRBD1	few	TRBJ1-2	TRBV15	CATSRPLRTGGNYGYTF	TGTGCCACCAGCAGGCCTTTACGGACAGGGGGTAACTATGGCTACACCTTC
NA	NA	TRBJ1-6	TRBV10-3	CAISELPTGLNSPLHF	TGTGCCATCAGCGAACTCCCGACAGGCCTTAATTCACCCCTCCACTTT
NA	NA	TRBJ2-5	TRBV11-3	CASSPRLVGISETQYF	TGTGCCAGCAGCCCCCGCTTGGTGGGGATCTCAGAGACCCAGTACTTC
NA	once	TRBJ2-2	TRBV28	CASSLSGTGELFF	TGTGCCAGCAGTTTAAGTGGCACCGGGGAGCTGTTTTTT
NA	few	TRBJ1-6	TRBV6-2/TRBV6-3	CASSYGGEDSPLHF	TGTGCCAGCAGTTACGGGGGTGAGGATTCACCCCTCCACTTT
NA	NA	TRBJ1-1	TRBV14	CASSRSLNTEAFF	TGTGCCAGCAGCCGCTCACTGAACACTGAAGCTTTCTTT
NA	NA	TRBJ2-1	TRBV6-1	CASRAGFYNEQFF	TGTGCCAGCAGGGCGGGGTTCTACAATGAGCAGTTCTTC
TRBD2	once	TRBJ2-5	TRBV7-7	CASSLAGTRPSGVEETQYF	TGTGCTAGCAGCTTAGCTGGGACACGTCCTAGCGGGGTGGAGGAGACCCAGTACTTC
NA	few	TRBJ1-4	TRBV7-8	CASSLGGGTKGKLFF	TGTGCCAGCAGCTTAGGGGGTGGGACCAAAGGAAAACTGTTTTTT
NA	few	TRBJ2-5	TRBV7-9	CAAPRGETQYF	TGTGCGGCCCCAAGGGGGGAGACCCAGTACTTC
TRBD1	NA	TRBJ1-5	TRBV7-2	CASSLVVQGVGQPQHF	TGTGCCAGCAGCTTAGTAGTCCAGGGGGTCGGGCAGCCCCAGCATTTT
NA	NA	TRBJ2-7	TRBV6-1	CASRGYSGEQYF	TGTGCCAGCAGGGGTTATAGCGGCGAGCAGTACTTC
NA	NA	TRBJ1-2	TRBV5-1	CASSEANYGYTF	TGCGCCAGCAGCGAAGCAAACTATGGCTACACCTTC
TRBD2	NA	TRBJ2-3	TRBV30	CAWSRRGGITDTQYF	TGTGCCTGGAGCAGGCGGGGGGGAATCACAGATACGCAGTATTTT
NA	NA	TRBJ1-5	TRBV12-1	CASSFAGGAGRKQPQHF	NA
NA	NA	TRBJ2-7	TRBV19	CASSHLQGIGAYEQYF	TGTGCCAGTAGCCATCTCCAGGGAATAGGGGCCTACGAGCAGTACTTC
TRBD1	few	TRBJ2-7	TRBV4-2	CASSLEGQLHGEQYF	TGTGCCAGCAGCCTCGAGGGACAGCTTCACGGGGAGCAGTACTTC
NA	NA	TRBJ1-3	TRBV6-1	CASSNPFGNTIYF	TGTGCCAGCAGTAATCCTTTTGGAAACACCATATATTTT
TRBD2	NA	TRBJ2-3	TRBV10-3	CAIRGLAGRDGPDTQYF	TGTGCCATCAGGGGACTAGCGGGGCGGGACGGGCCCGATACGCAGTATTTT